These 6 T cell receptor beta chains originate from one sample sequenced in a study of STAT5B mutations in CD4+ large granular lymphocyte leukemia (dated by TCRdb to between 2021 and 2024). The library was generated by the immunoSEQ multiplex PCR assay. The clones in this table, taken by TCRdb from immuneACCESS, are in-frame only. Not every clone is retained; where verified, under half of the shortfall comes from an unresolved V gene, and the cause of the rest is unknown. The sample table holds about 30,000 clones, of which approximately 74% were seen once. The top ten clones comprise roughly 1% of the sample. Specimen: CD4+ T cells from blood buffy coats. The origin of the receptors is a human donor in good health.

This sequence joins TRBV9 and TRBJ2-5, with TRBD2 as a possible D gene (6 bases). Trimming pared 3 bases from V and 4 bases from J, leaving 19 bases between. The CDR3 is 16 residues long. Germline values: CDR1 SGDLS, CDR2 YYNGEE. CDR3 residues: CASSGGTHPGSETQYF. In DNA form, the CDR3 reads TGTGCCAGCAGCGGAGGGACTCATCCAGGGTCAGAGACCCAGTACTTC.

The V and J genes are TRBV7-2 and TRBJ1-1, with 7 bases that match TRBD1. V trimming: 3 bases; J trimming: 1 base; junction bases outside the gene matches: 2. The length of the CDR3 is 14 residues. The germline gives CDR1 SGHTA, CDR2 FQGNSA. The CDR3 sequence is CASSLYRGNTEAFF. Written as DNA, the CDR3 is TGTGCCAGCAGCTTGTACAGGGGGAACACTGAAGCTTTCTTT.

This sequence joins TRBV5-1 and TRBJ1-5; D remains unclear. V dropped 1 base and J dropped 4 bases, with 24 bases sitting between them. This CDR3 spans 19 amino acids. CDR1 and CDR2 (germline): SGHRS, YFSETQ. This chain's CDR3 is CASSLLASVDQRENQPQHF. In nucleotides, the CDR3 is TGCGCCAGCAGCTTGTTGGCTTCAGTAGATCAGAGGGAGAATCAGCCCCAGCATTTT.

The V call is TRBV11-3, the J call TRBJ2-1; 8 bases align to TRBD2. V was pared by 0 bases and J by 4 bases, with 5 bases of the junction left unmatched. This CDR3 is 16 amino acids long. Germline V gene lookup returns CDR1 SGHNT and CDR2 YENEEA. CDR3 nucleotide sequence: TGTGCCAGCAGCTTAGATAGTCTAGCGGGTTACAATGAGCAGTTCTTC. This translates into CASSLDSLAGYNEQFF.

The chain has TRBV15 and TRBJ1-5; weak D call: TRBD1 (5 bases). Germline-derived CDR1 and CDR2 are LNHNV and YYDKDF (reference sequence). The CDR3 runs 15 residues. Trimming shortened V by 5 bases and J by 3 bases, and 14 bases separated the two germline ends. The CDR3: CATSRGVGYNQPQHF. In DNA form, the CDR3 reads TGTGCCACCAGCCGAGGGGTCGGGTACAATCAGCCCCAGCATTTT.

The chain links TRBV29-1 to TRBJ2-7; D is undetermined. Germline V gene data show CDR1 as SQVTM and CDR2 as ANQGSEA. The V end was cut by 1 base, the J end by 3 bases, with 7 bases between. The CDR3 sequence is 12 residues long. The CDR3 DNA follows: TGCAGCGTTGAAGGCTGGGGCTACGAGCAGTACTTC. Amino acid sequence: CSVEGWGYEQYF.